This T cell receptor (beta chain) was found in a study of T cells in Graves' hyperthyroidism and ophthalmopathy. Turning to the study itself: Peripheral blood was taken when the disease was first diagnosed, before any treatment began.

This clonotype was recorded many times. This CDR3 region has 12 residues. Per the germline V gene, CDR1 is GTSNPN and CDR2 is SVGIG (reference sequence). Trimming shortened V by 0 bases and J by 7 bases, and 7 bases separated the two germline ends. Amplified TCR beta CDR3 regions derived from RNA transcripts. The HTBI primer set drove a first-round RT-PCR of the TCR CDR3. TCRdb redid the calling of the multiplex PCR reads with MiXCR, one entry per CDR3 protein. The data hold 490,000 or so distinct CDR3 sequences, with less than 25% observed a single time. Uncontrolled infection, other autoimmune disease, pregnancy or lactation led to exclusion.

The sequenced material came from blood. The rearrangement joins TRBV30 to TRBJ2-1; D is uncertain. This TCR was sampled from a woman between 65 and 79 years old with Graves' ophthalmopathy. Here the CDR3 reads CAWSVLGNEQFF. For the CDR3, the DNA is TGTGCCTGGAGTGTCCTGGGGAATGAGCAGTTCTTC. Using reference TRBV30 and TRBJ2-1 for the parts outside the CDR3, the full variable domain is SQTIHQWPATLVQPVGSPLSLECTVEGTSNPNLYWYRQAAGRGLQLLFYSVGIGQISSEVPQNLSASRPQDRQFILSSKKLLLSDSGFYLCAWSVLGNEQFFGPGTRLTVL.